This record concerns one T cell receptor (beta chain) sequence. The use of a sample-barcoded 5' primer and a J-beta primer mix characterized a second PCR of roughly 7 to 11 cycles. TCRdb reprocessed the 5' RACE reads with MiXCR, giving one entry per CDR3 protein. This repertoire shows fewer than 650,000 distinct CDR3 sequences, roughly a quarter found once; its top ten account for 3.6%. The germline V gene has CDR1 MDHEN and CDR2 SYDVKM. V shed 5 bases and J 1 base; nucleotides not matched to a gene: 9. This CDR3 has 17 residues. The source of the sample is a study of blood T cells in healthy people across ages. The sample was also reused in another study, on T cells of mothers and their children. From that report: Among related mother-child pairs, overlap was slightly higher than in unrelated pairs, though not significantly.

This TCR came from a boy aged 2 to 10 in good health. The sequenced material came from blood. The rearrangement joins TRBV28 to TRBJ2-7; 12 bases match TRBD2. The CDR3 here is CASSMLTGLAGSYEQYF. The CDR3 DNA sequence: TGTGCCAGCAGTATGTTGACCGGACTAGCGGGGTCCTACGAGCAGTACTTC.